This record concerns one T cell receptor (beta chain) sequence. What it recognizes is unknown. Measured with immunoSEQ multiplex PCR; TCRdb has only the in-frame clones, and not every one. The sample holds under 65,000 clones; 75% to 90% are singletons and the top ten take roughly 10%. This record comes from a study of OX40 agonist ivuxolimab in advanced cancers. About the study: Intravenous ivuxolimab at 0.01 to 10 mg/kg was given to patients every 2 weeks. General study results and limits: Blood T cells, both CD4+ and CD8+, expanded clonally by week 6 at 0.1 to 3.0 mg/kg.

J lost 2 bases, V lost 0 bases, and 3 bases had no gene match. Germline V gene sequence: CDR1 SGHTA, CDR2 FQGNSA. The CDR3 runs to 16 residues. Sample: CD4+ or CD8+ T cells sorted from blood, taken in a trial of the OX40 agonist ivuxolimab. The origin of this receptor is an adult with an advanced solid tumor such as melanoma, head and neck, liver or kidney cancer. The chain combines TRBV7-2 with TRBJ2-5, with TRBD1 matching over 10 bases. Here the CDR3 DNA reads TGTGCCAGCAGCTTAGCGGGGACAGGGGTTCAAGAGACCCAGTACTTC. Its protein product is CASSLAGTGVQETQYF.